This is a list of T cell receptor beta chains from one sample in a study of blood T cells in healthy people across ages. From the 5' RACE reads, TCRdb called clonotypes with MiXCR, one entry per CDR3 protein. Among over 700,000 distinct CDR3 sequences listed, 53% were seen once. Source material: blood. These receptors were taken from a man at least 80 years old in good health. Each CDR3 is given with its conserved first and last residue. The D gene is left open where the match is weak. Part of the rows lack a size; the others show once, few, many or a class for expanded clones.

j_call clone_size v_call d_call cdr3_aa cdr3_nt
TRBJ2-4 . TRBV20-1 . CSARVAVGSKNIQYF TGCAGTGCTAGGGTGGCCGTGGGGAGCAAAAACATTCAGTACTTC
TRBJ2-5 . TRBV15 TRBD2 CATSTRGAQYF TGTGCCACCAGCACACGGGGGGCCCAGTACTTC
TRBJ2-3 . TRBV10-3 TRBD2 CAISGGTNTDTQYF TGTGCCATCAGTGGCGGGACTAACACAGATACGCAGTATTTT
TRBJ1-2 . TRBV2 TRBD1 CASSESDRAYGYTF TGTGCCAGCAGTGAAAGCGACAGGGCCTATGGCTACACCTTC
TRBJ2-4 . TRBV13 . CASSQWGDIAKNIQYF TGTGCCAGCAGCCAATGGGGGGACATAGCCAAAAACATTCAGTACTTC
TRBJ1-5 . TRBV7-9 . CASSLSGGGGNQPQHF TGTGCCAGCAGCTTATCTGGGGGAGGTGGCAATCAGCCCCAGCATTTT
TRBJ1-5 . TRBV20-1 TRBD1 CSARGPQGARNQPQHF TGCAGTGCTAGGGGGCCCCAGGGGGCACGGAATCAGCCCCAGCATTTT
TRBJ2-5 once TRBV20-1 TRBD2 CSARDGGLAGANETQYF TGCAGTGCTAGAGATGGGGGACTAGCGGGAGCGAACGAGACCCAGTACTTC
TRBJ2-1 . TRBV5-1 TRBD2 CASSLRTSGYGQFF TGCGCCAGCAGCTTAAGGACTAGTGGTTACGGGCAGTTCTTC
TRBJ2-5 . TRBV5-6 . CASSFLQGWGQETQYF TGTGCCAGCAGCTTTTTACAGGGCTGGGGCCAAGAGACCCAGTACTTC
TRBJ2-5 . TRBV5-1 . CASSLDDRGGKTQYF TGCGCCAGCAGCCTCGACGACAGGGGAGGGAAGACCCAGTACTTC
TRBJ1-5 few TRBV29-1 TRBD1 CSVRWAGGSNQPQHF TGCAGCGTGCGGTGGGCAGGGGGAAGCAATCAGCCCCAGCATTTT
TRBJ1-2 . TRBV6-2/TRBV6-3 . CASSPQRGVGYGYTF TGTGCCAGCAGTCCGCAGAGGGGCGTTGGCTATGGCTACACCTTC
TRBJ2-3 few TRBV12-3/TRBV12-4 . CASSSRSRYAYF TGTGCCAGCAGCTCGAGGAGCAGATACGCGTATTTT
TRBJ2-3 . TRBV7-9 TRBD1 CASSSAEGGTVVYAYF TGTGCCAGCAGCTCAGCAGAAGGGGGCACGGTCGTATACGCGTATTTT
TRBJ1-2 . TRBV30 . CAWSVLGGQGYTF TGTGCCTGGAGTGTACTGGGAGGGCAAGGCTACACCTTC
TRBJ2-7 . TRBV5-1 TRBD2 CASSLFGAGGGDYEQYF TGCGCCAGCAGCTTGTTTGGCGCGGGAGGAGGGGACTACGAGCAGTACTTC
TRBJ2-5 few TRBV7-2 . CASSQTGPAKTQYF TGTGCCAGCAGCCAAACGGGACCTGCGAAGACCCAGTACTTC
TRBJ2-7 . TRBV20-1 TRBD2 CSGKTSQPHEQYF TGCAGTGGAAAGACTAGCCAACCCCACGAGCAGTACTTC
TRBJ2-7 . TRBV29-1 . CSVVEGGAGEQYF TGCAGCGTTGTGGAGGGGGGGGCTGGCGAGCAGTACTTC
TRBJ2-7 . TRBV29-1 . CSVDGQGGGYEQYF TGCAGCGTTGACGGACAGGGAGGGGGGTACGAGCAGTACTTC
TRBJ2-1 few TRBV24-1 TRBD1 CATSDNRGRGNEQFF TGTGCCACCAGTGACAACAGGGGCAGGGGGAATGAGCAGTTCTTC
TRBJ1-2 . TRBV2 . CASRDLRDMYGYTF TGTGCCAGCAGGGACCTACGAGACATGTATGGCTACACCTTC
TRBJ2-5 . TRBV7-8 . CASSLVADFQETQYF TGTGCCAGCAGCTTAGTGGCGGATTTTCAAGAGACCCAGTACTTC
TRBJ2-5 few TRBV6-6 . CASSYTTGRETQYF TGTGCCAGCAGTTACACAACTGGTAGGGAGACCCAGTACTTC
TRBJ1-2 few TRBV28 TRBD1 CASSRPVDRGTGGYTF TGTGCCAGCAGCCGACCCGTTGACAGGGGGACAGGAGGCTACACCTTC
TRBJ2-7 once TRBV20-1 TRBD1 CSAGDDRAYEQYF TGCAGTGCCGGGGATGACAGGGCCTACGAGCAGTACTTC
TRBJ1-2 few TRBV28 . CAAGPRTYGYTF TGCGCCGCTGGCCCGAGGACATATGGCTACACCTTC
TRBJ2-5 . TRBV2 TRBD1 CAKEADRDQETQYF TGTGCCAAGGAGGCCGACAGGGACCAAGAGACCCAGTACTTC